Following are 9 T cell receptor beta chains from one sample sequenced in a study of blood T cell repertoires in COVID-19. Profiled with immunoSEQ multiplex PCR; TCRdb holds only in-frame clones, not every one. The sample holds about 100,000 clones; more than 80% are singletons and the top ten take about 30%. Sequencing was performed on peripheral blood. These receptors were obtained from a woman of 80 years or more with acute or convalescent COVID-19.

This clone has just one count. This sequence joins TRBV19 and TRBJ2-2, with a tentative D call TRBD2 (6 bases). There are 14 residues in the CDR3. Trimming took 3 bases from V and 4 from J, leaving 9 bases between them. Looked up from germline, CDR1 is LNHDA and CDR2 is SQIVND (reference sequence). CDR3 DNA sequence: TGTGCCAGTAGTATTGAGGAGGGCACCGGGGAGCTGTTTTTT. Its protein product is CASSIEEGTGELFF.

This chain joins TRBV7-2 and TRBJ2-5; 8 positions match TRBD1. Per the germline V gene, CDR1 is SGHTA and CDR2 is FQGNSA. CDR3 length: 15 amino acids. Germline trimming cut 4 bases from V and 5 bases from J; bases unmatched to any gene: 9. CDR3 sequence (DNA): TGTGCCAGCAGCTCACCCCAGGGGGCGTATGAGACCCAGTACTTC. This gives the protein CASSSPQGAYETQYF.

The rearrangement joins TRBV19 to TRBJ1-1, with 8 bases lining up with TRBD1. Per germline, CDR1 LNHDA and CDR2 SQIVND (reference sequence). There are 15 residues in the CDR3. The ends lost 7 bases at V and 1 base at J; junction bases unmatched: 8. The CDR3 bases are TGTGCCAGTAACCCACAGGGGGTGTCGAACACTGAAGCTTTCTTT. Its protein is CASNPQGVSNTEAFF. Full variable domain (remainder filled in from reference TRBV19 and TRBJ1-1): DGGITQSPKYLFRKEGQNVTLSCEQNLNHDAMYWYRQDPGQGLRLIYYSQIVNDFQKGDIAEGYSVSREKKESFPLTVTSAQKNPTAFYLCASNPQGVSNTEAFFGQGTRLTVV.

The chain recombines TRBV27 with TRBJ2-5, with D perhaps matching TRBD1 (6 bases). V shed 6 bases and J shed 2 bases, with 16 bases lying between them. The CDR3 totals 15 residues. CDR1 and CDR2 from the germline V gene are MNHEY and SMNVEV (reference sequence). CDR3 region: CASRQGTGPQETQYF. The DNA of the CDR3 is TGTGCCAGCAGGCAAGGAACAGGGCCACAAGAGACCCAGTACTTC.

The chain links TRBV5-4 to TRBJ2-3; 8 bases agree with TRBD2. Germline assignment: CDR1 SGHNT and CDR2 YYREEE (reference sequence). V lost 4 bases to trimming and J lost 0 bases; unmatched junction nucleotides: 1. The CDR3 is 14 amino acids. Here the CDR3 DNA reads TGTGCCAGCAGCCGGGGGGGGAGCACAGATACGCAGTATTTT. This sequence encodes CASSRGGSTDTQYF.

The sample holds a few counts of this clone. The rearrangement uses TRBV4-3 and TRBJ2-7; D is undetermined. V lost 1 base, J lost 5 bases, and 12 bases lay in between. The CDR3 contains 14 residues. The germline CDR1 and CDR2 sequences are LGHNA and YSLEER. CDR3 bases: TGCGCCAGCAGCCAAGCCACTATGGTTCACGAGCAGTACTTC. Translating it yields CASSQATMVHEQYF.

The chain carries TRBV19 and TRBJ2-7, with D perhaps matching TRBD2 (7 bases). Trimming took 7 bases from V and 5 from J, leaving 18 bases between them. CDR1 and CDR2 from the germline V gene are LNHDA and SQIVND (reference sequence). There are 14 residues in the CDR3. The CDR3 protein is CASTHEGGRDEQYF. The CDR3, as DNA: TGTGCCAGTACCCACGAGGGGGGGCGCGACGAGCAGTACTTC.

V is TRBV7-2 and J is TRBJ2-1; D ambiguous. The CDR3 sequence is 15 residues long. CDR1 and CDR2 from the germline V gene are SGHTA and FQGNSA. The V gene lost 4 bases and the J gene lost 0 bases, with 10 bases spanning the gap. The CDR3 nucleotides are TGTGCCAGCAGCTCGACTCCGAGCTCCTACAATGAGCAGTTCTTC. It codes for CASSSTPSSYNEQFF. Full variable domain (rest looked up from reference TRBV7-2 and TRBJ2-1): GAGVSQSPSNKVTEKGKDVELRCDPISGHTALYWYRQSLGQGLEFLIYFQGNSAPDKSGLPSDRFSAERTGGSVSTLTIQRTQQEDSAVYLCASSSTPSSYNEQFFGPGTRLTVL.

V and J are TRBV6-5 and TRBJ2-1, with TRBD2 identical over 8 bases. With 2 bases clipped from V and 2 bases from J, the junction kept 5 bases outside the gene matches. Per the germline V gene, CDR1 is MNHEY and CDR2 is SVGAGI. The length of the CDR3 is 16 residues. The CDR3 region has the DNA TGTGCCAGCAGTTACGTTAGCGGGACCGCCTACAATGAGCAGTTCTTC. Its protein is CASSYVSGTAYNEQFF.